The clone carrying this T cell receptor (beta chain) was detected a few times. The record originates from a study of control samples from healthy donors and cancer patients. The CDR3 has 16 amino acids. J gave up 5 bases and V 5 bases, and 11 bases lay outside the gene matches. CDR1 is SEHNR, CDR2 FQNEAQ, per germline (reference sequence). TCRdb's table, derived via immunoSEQ multiplex PCR, lists solely in-frame clones and lacks some. The top ten hold roughly 2% of the sample, which has around 92,000 clones, around 80% seen once. The clonotype comes from a man in his fifties or sixties in good health. The chain recombines TRBV7-9 with TRBJ2-7; 11 bases map to TRBD1. Sequences were obtained from blood. The CDR3 DNA is TGTGCCAGCAGCCCCTCAGGCGGGACAGGGGGAAACGAGCAGTACTTC. Encoded protein: CASSPSGGTGGNEQYF.